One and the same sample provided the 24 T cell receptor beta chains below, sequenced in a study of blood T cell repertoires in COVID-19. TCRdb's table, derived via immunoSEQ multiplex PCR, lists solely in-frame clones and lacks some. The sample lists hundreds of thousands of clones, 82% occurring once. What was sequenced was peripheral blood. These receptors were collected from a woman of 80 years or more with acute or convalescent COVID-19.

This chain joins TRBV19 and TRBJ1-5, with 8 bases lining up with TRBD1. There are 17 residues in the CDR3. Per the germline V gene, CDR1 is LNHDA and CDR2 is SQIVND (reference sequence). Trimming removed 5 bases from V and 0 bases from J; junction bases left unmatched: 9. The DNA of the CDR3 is TGTGCCAGTAGTTACAGGGGGGACGGATATAGCAATCAGCCCCAGCATTTT. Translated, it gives CASSYRGDGYSNQPQHF.

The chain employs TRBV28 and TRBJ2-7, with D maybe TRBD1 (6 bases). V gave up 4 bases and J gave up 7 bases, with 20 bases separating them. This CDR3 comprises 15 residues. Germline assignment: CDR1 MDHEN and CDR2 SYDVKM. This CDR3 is CASSSDRQNSWEQYF. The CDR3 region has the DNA TGTGCCAGCAGTTCCGACAGGCAAAACTCTTGGGAGCAGTACTTC.

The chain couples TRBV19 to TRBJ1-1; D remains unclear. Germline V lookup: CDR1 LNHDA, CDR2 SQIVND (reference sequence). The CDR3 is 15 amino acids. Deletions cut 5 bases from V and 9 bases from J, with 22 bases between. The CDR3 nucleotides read TGTGCCAGTAGTCAGACGACAATGTCAGCGGGGAAAGCTTTCTTT. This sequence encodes CASSQTTMSAGKAFF.

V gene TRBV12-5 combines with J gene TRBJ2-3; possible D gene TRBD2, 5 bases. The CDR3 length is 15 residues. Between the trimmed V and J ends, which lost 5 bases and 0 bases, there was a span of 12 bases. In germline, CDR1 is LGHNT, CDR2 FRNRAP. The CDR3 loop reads CASGPGITSTDTQYF. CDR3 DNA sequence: TGTGCTAGTGGTCCGGGGATTACTAGCACAGATACGCAGTATTTT.

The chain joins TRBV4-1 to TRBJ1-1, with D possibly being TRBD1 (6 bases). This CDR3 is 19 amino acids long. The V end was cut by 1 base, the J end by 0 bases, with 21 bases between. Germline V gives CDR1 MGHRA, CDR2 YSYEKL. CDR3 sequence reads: CASSQAPGGADYMNTEAFF. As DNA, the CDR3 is TGCGCCAGCAGCCAAGCCCCGGGGGGCGCGGACTACATGAACACTGAAGCTTTCTTT.

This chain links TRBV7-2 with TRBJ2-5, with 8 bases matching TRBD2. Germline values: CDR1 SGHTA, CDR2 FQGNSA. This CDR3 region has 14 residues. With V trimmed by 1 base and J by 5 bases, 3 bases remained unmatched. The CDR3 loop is CASSLGGGRETQYF. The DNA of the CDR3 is TGTGCCAGCAGCTTAGGCGGGGGGAGGGAGACCCAGTACTTC.

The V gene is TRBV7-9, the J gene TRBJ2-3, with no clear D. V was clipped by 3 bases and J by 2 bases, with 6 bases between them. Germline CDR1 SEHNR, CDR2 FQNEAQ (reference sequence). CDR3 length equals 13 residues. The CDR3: CASSLATTDTQYF. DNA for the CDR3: TGTGCCAGCAGCTTGGCCACCACAGATACGCAGTATTTT.

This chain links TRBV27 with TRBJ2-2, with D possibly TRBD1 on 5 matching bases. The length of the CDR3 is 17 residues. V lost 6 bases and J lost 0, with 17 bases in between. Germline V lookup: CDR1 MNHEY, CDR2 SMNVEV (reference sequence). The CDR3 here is CASSRGHPIANTGELFF. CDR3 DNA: TGTGCCAGCAGCCGCGGACATCCGATCGCGAACACCGGGGAGCTGTTTTTT.

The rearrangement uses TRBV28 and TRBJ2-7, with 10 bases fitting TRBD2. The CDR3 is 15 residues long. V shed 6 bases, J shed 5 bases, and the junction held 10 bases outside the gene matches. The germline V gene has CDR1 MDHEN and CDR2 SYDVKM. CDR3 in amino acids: CASSRAGGRLHEQYF. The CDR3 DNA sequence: TGTGCCAGCAGCAGAGCGGGGGGGCGGCTCCACGAGCAGTACTTC.

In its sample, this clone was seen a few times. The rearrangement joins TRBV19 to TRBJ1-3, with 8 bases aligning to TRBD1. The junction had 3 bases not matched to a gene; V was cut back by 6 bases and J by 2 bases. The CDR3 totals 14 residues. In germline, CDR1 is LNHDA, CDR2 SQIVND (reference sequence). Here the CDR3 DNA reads TGTGCCAGTAGATCGACAGGGGCTGGAAACACCATATATTTT. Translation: CASRSTGAGNTIYF.

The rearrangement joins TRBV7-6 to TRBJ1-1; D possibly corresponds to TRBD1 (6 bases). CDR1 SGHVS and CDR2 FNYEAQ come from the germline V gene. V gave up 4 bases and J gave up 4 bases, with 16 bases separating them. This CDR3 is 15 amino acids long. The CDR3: CASSSATGYITEAFF. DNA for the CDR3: TGTGCCAGCAGCTCCGCGACAGGATATATCACTGAAGCTTTCTTT.

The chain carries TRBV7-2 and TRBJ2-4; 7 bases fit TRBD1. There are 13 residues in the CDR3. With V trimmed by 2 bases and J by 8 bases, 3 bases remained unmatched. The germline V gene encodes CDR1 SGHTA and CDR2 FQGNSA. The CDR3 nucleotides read TGTGCCAGCAGCTTAAGTCAGGGGGACATTCAGTACTTC. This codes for CASSLSQGDIQYF.

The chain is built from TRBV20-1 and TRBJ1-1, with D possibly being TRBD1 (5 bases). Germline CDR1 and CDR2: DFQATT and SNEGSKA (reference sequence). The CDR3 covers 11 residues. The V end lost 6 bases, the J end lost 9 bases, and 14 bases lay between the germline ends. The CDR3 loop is CSAEGENKAFF. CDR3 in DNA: TGCAGTGCGGAAGGGGAAAACAAAGCTTTCTTT.

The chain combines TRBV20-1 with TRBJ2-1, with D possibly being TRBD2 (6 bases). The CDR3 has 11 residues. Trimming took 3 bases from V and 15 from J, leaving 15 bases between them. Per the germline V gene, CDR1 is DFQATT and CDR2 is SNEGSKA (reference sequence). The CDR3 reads CSARAGTPLFF. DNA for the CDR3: TGCAGTGCTAGGGCCGGGACTCCCTTGTTCTTC.

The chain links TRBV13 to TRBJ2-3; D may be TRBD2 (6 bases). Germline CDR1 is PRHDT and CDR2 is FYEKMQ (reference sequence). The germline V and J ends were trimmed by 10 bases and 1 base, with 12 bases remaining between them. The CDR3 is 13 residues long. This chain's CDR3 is CATGGRRTDTQYF. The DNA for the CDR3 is TGTGCCACCGGGGGACGACGCACAGATACGCAGTATTTT.

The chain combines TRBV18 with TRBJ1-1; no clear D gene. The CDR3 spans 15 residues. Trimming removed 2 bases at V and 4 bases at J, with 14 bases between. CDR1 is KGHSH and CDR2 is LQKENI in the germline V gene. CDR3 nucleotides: TGTGCCAGCTCACCATTCCAAACCGAGGGCACTGAAGCTTTCTTT. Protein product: CASSPFQTEGTEAFF.

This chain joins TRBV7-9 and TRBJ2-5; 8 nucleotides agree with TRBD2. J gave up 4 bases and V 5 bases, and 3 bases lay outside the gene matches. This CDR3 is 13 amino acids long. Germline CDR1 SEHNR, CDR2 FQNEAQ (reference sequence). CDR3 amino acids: CASSRGGRETQYF. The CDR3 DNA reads TGTGCCAGCAGCCGGGGGGGGCGAGAGACCCAGTACTTC.

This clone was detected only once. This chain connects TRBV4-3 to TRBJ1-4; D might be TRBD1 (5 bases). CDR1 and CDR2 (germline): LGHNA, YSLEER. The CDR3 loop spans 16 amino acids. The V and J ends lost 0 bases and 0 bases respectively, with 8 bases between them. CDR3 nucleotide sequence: TGCGCCAGCAGCCAAGATCGGGGGACAACTAATGAAAAACTGTTTTTT. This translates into CASSQDRGTTNEKLFF.

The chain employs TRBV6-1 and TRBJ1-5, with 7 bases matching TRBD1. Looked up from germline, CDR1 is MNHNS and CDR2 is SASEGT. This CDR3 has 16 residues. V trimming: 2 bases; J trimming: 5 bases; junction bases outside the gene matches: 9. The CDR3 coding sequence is TGTGCCAGCAGTGAATTCGGGACAGCTGTTTATCAGCCCCAGCATTTT. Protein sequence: CASSEFGTAVYQPQHF.

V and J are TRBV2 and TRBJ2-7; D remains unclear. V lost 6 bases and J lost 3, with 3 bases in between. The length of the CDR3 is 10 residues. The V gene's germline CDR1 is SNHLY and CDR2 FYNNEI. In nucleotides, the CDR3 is TGTGCCAGCAGCAACTACGAGCAGTACTTC. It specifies CASSNYEQYF.

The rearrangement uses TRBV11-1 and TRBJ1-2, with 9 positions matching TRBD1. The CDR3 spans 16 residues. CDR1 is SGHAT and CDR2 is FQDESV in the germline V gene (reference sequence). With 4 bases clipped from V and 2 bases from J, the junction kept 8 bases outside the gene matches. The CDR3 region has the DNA TGTGCCAGCAGCTCAGGCGGGACAGGGAGCAACTATGGCTACACCTTC. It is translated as CASSSGGTGSNYGYTF.

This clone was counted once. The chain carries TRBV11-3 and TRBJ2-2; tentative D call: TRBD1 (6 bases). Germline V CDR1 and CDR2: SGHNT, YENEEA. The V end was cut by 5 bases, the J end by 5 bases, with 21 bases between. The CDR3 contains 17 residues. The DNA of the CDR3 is TGTGCCAGCAGCCCCTATGTTCCAGGGGTAGGGACCGGGGAGCTGTTTTTT. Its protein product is CASSPYVPGVGTGELFF.

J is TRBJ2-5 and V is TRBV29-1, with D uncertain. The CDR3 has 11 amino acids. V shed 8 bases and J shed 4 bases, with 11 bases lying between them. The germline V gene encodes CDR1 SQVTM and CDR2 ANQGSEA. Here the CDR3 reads CSTITGETQYF. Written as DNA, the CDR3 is TGCAGCACTATAACGGGAGAGACCCAGTACTTC.

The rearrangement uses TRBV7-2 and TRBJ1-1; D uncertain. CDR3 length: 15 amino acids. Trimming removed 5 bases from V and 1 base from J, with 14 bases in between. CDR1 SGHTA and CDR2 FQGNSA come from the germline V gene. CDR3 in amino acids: CASSLDPRRNTEAFF. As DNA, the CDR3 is TGTGCCAGCAGCCTCGACCCTCGGAGGAACACTGAAGCTTTCTTT.